This TCR beta chain came from a study of Ad26.COV2.S vaccination and SARS-CoV-2 variants. Points from the study as a whole: Spike-specific TCR breadth was greater in vaccine than placebo recipients. Analyses of TCR breadth and depth may have underestimated total T cell responses. Substantial response breadth was reportedly seen for spike-specific CD8+ and CD4+ T cells after vaccination. Measurement of non-spike TCR breadth gave similar results in vaccine and placebo recipients.

The CDR3 contains 15 residues. Germline V gene data show CDR1 as SGHAT and CDR2 as FQNNGV. Trimming at V came to 5 bases and at J to 10 bases, leaving 8 bases not matched to a gene. Using immunoSEQ multiplex PCR, the repertoire was profiled, and TCRdb retains in-frame clones only, with some absent. The repertoire includes just over 350,000 clones, about 90% of them detected once, and 3% to 5% sits in the top ten. This clone was counted a few times. Its antigen is currently unknown. This TCR came from a human donor who had recovered from COVID-19. The sequences come from peripheral blood, collected after recovery from COVID-19. The chain employs TRBV11-2 and TRBJ1-6; TRBD1 aligns across 10 bases. This CDR3 reads CASSQPGQGLSPLHF. DNA of the CDR3: TGTGCCAGCAGCCAACCGGGACAGGGGTTATCACCCCTCCACTTT. The variable domain in full, completed from reference TRBV11-2 and TRBJ1-6, reads EAGVAQSPRYKIIEKRQSVAFWCNPISGHATLYWYQQILGQGPKLLIQFQNNGVVDDSQLPKDRFSAERLKGVDSTLKIQPAKLEDSAVYLCASSQPGQGLSPLHFGNGTRLTVT.